Each of the 3 T cell receptor beta chains below was sequenced from the same sample in a study of cytomegalovirus exposure and HLA in healthy donors. Libraries were prepared by immunoSEQ multiplex PCR; TCRdb keeps only in-frame clonotypes and omits some of them. The sample lists 200,000 to 250,000 clones, around 87% occurring once. The source material was PBMCs. These receptors came from a woman younger than 35 in good health and CMV-seropositive.

Here the CDR3 DNA reads TGTGCCTGGAAAGAGGGGGCTGTTGGCTACACCTTC. Translating it yields CAWKEGAVGYTF. The rearrangement links TRBV30 to TRBJ1-2, with 7 bases lining up with TRBD1. The CDR3 extends over 12 amino acids. The germline gives CDR1 GTSNPN, CDR2 SVGIG (reference sequence). The trim removed 4 bases at V and 7 bases at J, leaving 6 bases unmatched. Variable domain in full (rest from reference TRBV30 and TRBJ1-2): SQTIHQWPATLVQPVGSPLSLECTVEGTSNPNLYWYRQAAGRGLQLLFYSVGIGQISSEVPQNLSASRPQDRQFILSSKKLLLSDSGFYLCAWKEGAVGYTFGSGTRLTVV.

This clone is a singleton in its sample. The chain employs TRBV5-1 and TRBJ1-3; 8 bases are a match to TRBD1. The CDR3 has 16 residues. J gave up 0 bases and V 4 bases, and 6 bases lay outside the gene matches. Germline CDR1 reads SGHRS; CDR2 reads YFSETQ. The CDR3 reads CASSPATGASGNTIYF. Here the CDR3 DNA reads TGCGCCAGCAGCCCGGCGACAGGGGCCTCTGGAAACACCATATATTTT.

This clone came up a few times. The rearrangement links TRBV30 to TRBJ2-2; tentative D call: TRBD2 (7 bases). From germline, CDR1 is GTSNPN and CDR2 SVGIG (reference sequence). The CDR3 loop spans 14 amino acids. Trimming left V 3 bases short and J 7 bases short, with 15 bases between. The CDR3 protein is CAWSAGGRGGELFF. The CDR3 DNA is TGTGCCTGGAGCGCCGGGGGGCGAGGCGGGGAGCTGTTTTTT.